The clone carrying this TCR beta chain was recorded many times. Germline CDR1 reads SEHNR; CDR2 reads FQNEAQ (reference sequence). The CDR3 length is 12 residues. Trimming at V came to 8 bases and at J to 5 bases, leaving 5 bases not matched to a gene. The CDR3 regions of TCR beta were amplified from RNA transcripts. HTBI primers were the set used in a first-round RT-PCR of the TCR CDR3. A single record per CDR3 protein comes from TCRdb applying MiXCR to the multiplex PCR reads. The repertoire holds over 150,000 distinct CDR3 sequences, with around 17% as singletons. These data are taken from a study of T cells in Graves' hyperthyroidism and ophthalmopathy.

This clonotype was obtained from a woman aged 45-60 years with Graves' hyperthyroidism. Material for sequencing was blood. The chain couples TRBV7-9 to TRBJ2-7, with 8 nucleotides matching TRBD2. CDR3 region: CASSRGADEQYF. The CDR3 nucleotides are TGTGCCAGCTCGCGGGGGGCTGACGAGCAGTACTTC.